The entry below gives a single T cell receptor (beta chain) sequence along with its context. Its antigen is not identified. This entry belongs to a study of T-cell memory formation after mild COVID-19. Broader study findings: Mainly CM and EM harbored the contracting CD4+ clones; mainly EMRA harbored the CD8+ ones.

Unmatched junction bases numbered 5, after V lost 4 bases and J lost 3 bases. This CDR3 spans 14 amino acids. cDNA libraries for TCR alpha and TCR beta, carrying sample barcodes and UMIs, came from 5'RACE with constant-segment primers. TCRdb reprocessed the 5' RACE reads via MiXCR and lists one record per CDR3 protein. The sample has under 400,000 distinct CDR3 sequences; 25% to 30% are singletons. Sequencing input: PBMCs or a T cell subset sorted from them (not recorded which). This TCR came from an adult woman who had mild COVID-19 (a few samples of this study predate the infection). Cell type and time point are not known. J is TRBJ1-2 and V is TRBV12-3 or TRBV12-4; 7 nucleotides line up with TRBD1. The CDR3 sequence is CASSSTTGDYGYTF. CDR3 DNA: TGTGCCAGCAGTTCTACTACAGGGGACTATGGCTACACCTTC.